The 25 T cell receptor beta chains listed next were all sequenced from one sample in a study of cytomegalovirus exposure and HLA in healthy donors. Amplification used 60 Vbeta primers and 13 Jbeta primers. TCRdb keeps only in-frame clones here, not all; method: immunoSEQ multiplex PCR. The sample has fewer than 200,000 clones; about 90% are singletons. Sequenced sample: PBMCs. These receptors all stem from a girl under two years old in good health and CMV-seronegative.

The J gene is TRBJ2-5, the V gene TRBV29-1; TRBD2 aligns across 8 bases. TRBJ2-7 explains the end of the DNA better; the J call may be wrong. CDR3 length equals 13 residues. From germline, CDR1 is SQVTM and CDR2 ANQGSEA. The CDR3 loop is CSVVSGRTDEQYF. The CDR3 DNA is TGCAGCGTTGTAAGCGGGAGAACGGACGAGCAGTACTTC.

The chain has TRBV19 and TRBJ2-5, with 13 bases matching TRBD2. The CDR3 extends over 16 amino acids. The V and J ends lost 5 bases and 5 bases, in that order; junction bases with no gene match: 8. Per germline, CDR1 LNHDA and CDR2 SQIVND (reference sequence). This CDR3 is CASSSSGLAGVETQYF. The CDR3 DNA sequence: TGTGCCAGTAGTTCCTCCGGACTAGCGGGGGTGGAGACCCAGTACTTC.

This chain uses TRBV21-1 with TRBJ2-3; the D segment call TRBD1 is taken from the table without a DNA check. TRBV21-1 is a known pseudogene. CDR3 size: 17 residues. The CDR3 DNA reads TGTGCCAGCAGCAAAGCCTACAGGGGGCGCGGAACAGATACGCAGTATTTT. Its translation: CASSKAYRGRGTDTQYF.

The rearrangement joins TRBV27 to TRBJ2-1; 7 nucleotides line up with TRBD2. J gave up 5 bases and V 5 bases, and 9 bases lay outside the gene matches. Germline CDR1 is MNHEY and CDR2 is SMNVEV (reference sequence). CDR3 size: 15 residues. As DNA, the CDR3 is TGTGCCAGCAGTCCAATGCGACTAGCTAACAATGAGCAGTTCTTC. This codes for CASSPMRLANNEQFF.

The rearrangement links TRBV10-2 to TRBJ2-1, with D unclear. The CDR3 extends over 16 amino acids. CDR1 WSHSY and CDR2 SAAADI come from the germline V gene. Trimming shortened V by 2 bases and J by 2 bases, and 13 bases separated the two germline ends. The CDR3 sequence is CASSEPDLPAYNEQFF. CDR3 nucleotides: TGCGCCAGCAGTGAGCCAGACTTACCTGCCTACAATGAGCAGTTCTTC.

The gene calls are TRBV7-9 and TRBJ2-4, with D possibly being TRBD1 (6 bases). The germline V gene encodes CDR1 SEHNR and CDR2 FQNEAQ (reference sequence). Trimming shortened V by 5 bases and J by 4 bases, and 18 bases separated the two germline ends. The CDR3 sequence is 16 residues long. The CDR3 protein is CASSESQGLAKNIQYF. DNA of the CDR3: TGTGCCAGCAGCGAAAGTCAGGGGCTAGCTAAAAACATTCAGTACTTC.

The chain uses TRBV5-1 and TRBJ2-1, with D maybe TRBD1 (5 bases). The germline V gene has CDR1 SGHRS and CDR2 YFSETQ. V lost 3 bases and J lost 9, with 10 bases in between. The CDR3 has 12 residues. CDR3 DNA sequence: TGCGCCAGCAGCTCCAGGGTGGGTGAGCAGTTCTTC. Its translation: CASSSRVGEQFF.

This clone was seen only once. The chain combines TRBV4-1 with TRBJ2-1, with 9 bases identical to TRBD2. CDR1 is MGHRA and CDR2 is YSYEKL in the germline V gene. The length of the CDR3 is 17 residues. V was pared by 0 bases and J by 4 bases, with 7 bases of the junction left unmatched. CDR3 residues: CASSQEGGTSWYNEQFF. The CDR3 DNA reads TGCGCCAGCAGCCAAGAGGGAGGGACTAGCTGGTACAATGAGCAGTTCTTC.

V usage is TRBV15 and J usage is TRBJ2-5, with a possible D match to TRBD2 (6 bases). The J call is doubtful: the DNA matches TRBJ2-7 better. Germline-derived CDR1 and CDR2 are LNHNV and YYDKDF (reference sequence). The CDR3 covers 14 residues. CDR3 region: CATSRGGDSYEQYF. The CDR3 bases are TGTGCCACCAGCCGTGGAGGGGACTCCTACGAGCAGTACTTC.

The chain couples TRBV13 to TRBJ2-3, with 9 bases identical to TRBD1. The germline V gene has CDR1 PRHDT and CDR2 FYEKMQ (reference sequence). The CDR3 totals 16 residues. Trimming took 0 bases from V and 1 from J; bases not matched to a gene: 2. The CDR3 region is CASSLGTGGRTDTQYF. The CDR3 DNA reads TGTGCCAGCAGCTTAGGGACAGGGGGACGCACAGATACGCAGTATTTT.

The J gene is TRBJ2-1, the V gene TRBV15, with a possible D match to TRBD1 (5 bases). V shed 4 bases and J shed 15 bases, with 13 bases lying between them. The CDR3 runs to 11 residues. Germline CDR1 LNHNV, CDR2 YYDKDF (reference sequence). The DNA of the CDR3 is TGTGCCACCAGCACCACAGGTGACCCGTTCTTC. The encoded protein is CATSTTGDPFF.

The V call is TRBV27, the J call TRBJ2-7; D remains ambiguous. Germline assignment: CDR1 MNHEY and CDR2 SMNVEV (reference sequence). This CDR3 has 14 residues. Trimming took off 3 bases at V and 0 bases at J, with 9 bases between the two ends. CDR3 amino acids: CASSFAVSSYEQYF. The CDR3 DNA reads as TGTGCCAGCAGTTTTGCAGTAAGCTCCTACGAGCAGTACTTC.

The J gene is TRBJ2-7, the V gene TRBV21-1; the DNA was not compared with TRBD1, the D call given in the table. TRBV21-1 is labeled a pseudogene. The CDR3 sequence is 15 residues long. CDR3 in amino acids: CASSSPGTVNYEQYF. In DNA, the CDR3 is TGTGCCAGCAGCTCCCCCGGGACAGTAAACTACGAGCAGTACTTC.

The V call is TRBV2, the J call TRBJ2-2; the D is unclear. V shed 4 bases and J shed 4 bases, with 13 bases lying between them. The CDR3 is 15 amino acids. Per the germline V gene, CDR1 is SNHLY and CDR2 is FYNNEI. CDR3 nucleotide sequence: TGTGCCAGCAGTGGATCGCTAGTCGGCACCGGGGAGCTGTTTTTT. Amino acid sequence: CASSGSLVGTGELFF.

This sequence joins TRBV20-1 and TRBJ2-1; a possible D gene is TRBD1 (5 bases). CDR1 and CDR2 (germline): DFQATT, SNEGSKA (reference sequence). CDR3 length: 11 residues. With 1 base removed from V and 8 bases from J, the gap between germline ends came to 6 bases. The CDR3 sequence: CSARGGDEQFF. The CDR3 nucleotides are TGCAGTGCTAGAGGGGGCGATGAGCAGTTCTTC.

The chain is built from TRBV5-6 and TRBJ2-1; D ambiguous. V lost 0 bases and J lost 7, with 8 bases in between. Germline CDR1 reads SGHDT; CDR2 reads YYEEEE. The CDR3 extends over 13 amino acids. In DNA, the CDR3 is TGTGCCAGCAGCTTGGTTGCAGTGAATGAGCAGTTCTTC. Protein: CASSLVAVNEQFF.

The gene calls are TRBV11-2 and TRBJ1-4; D gene uncertain. Trimming removed 4 bases from V and 3 bases from J, with 12 bases in between. Germline lookup yields CDR1 SGHAT and CDR2 FQNNGV. This CDR3 has 15 amino acids. The DNA of the CDR3 is TGTGCCAGCAGCTCCCCCGGAGGTCCTAATGAAAAACTGTTTTTT. As protein: CASSSPGGPNEKLFF.

The chain is built from TRBV7-8 and TRBJ1-1; possible D gene TRBD1, 5 bases. This CDR3 comprises 11 residues. Trimming took off 4 bases at V and 10 bases at J, with 10 bases between the two ends. CDR1 is SGHVS and CDR2 is FQNEAQ in the germline V gene. The CDR3 reads CASSSTGRAFF. The CDR3 DNA follows: TGTGCCAGCAGCTCCACAGGAAGAGCTTTCTTT.

As concerns this clone: The junction differs from germline at one of its ends, possibly a read error. The V and J genes are TRBV7-9 and TRBJ2-7; weak D call: TRBD1 (6 bases). The V gene's germline CDR1 is SEHNR and CDR2 FQNEAQ (reference sequence). This CDR3 is 11 amino acids long. This chain's CDR3 is CSSSLKAGVAF. The CDR3 bases are TGTTCCAGCAGCTTGAAGGCAGGGGTAGCCTTC.

The CDR3 reads CASSPKGKYEQYF. The CDR3 nucleotides read TGCGCCAGCAGCCCAAAGGGGAAGTATGAGCAGTACTTC. V gene TRBV4-3 combines with J gene TRBJ2-7, with TRBD1 as a possible D gene (5 bases). Trimming pared 4 bases from V and 7 bases from J, leaving 14 bases between. There are 13 residues in the CDR3. Germline CDR1 reads LGHNA; CDR2 reads YSLEER.

The rearrangement uses TRBV29-1 and TRBJ2-1; 7 bases match TRBD2. V gave up 5 bases and J gave up 8 bases; unmatched junction bases: 12. This CDR3 is built from 14 residues. Looked up from germline, CDR1 is SQVTM and CDR2 is ANQGSEA. This chain's CDR3 is CSVLESGVRDEQFF. Written as DNA, the CDR3 is TGCAGCGTTCTGGAAAGCGGGGTCAGAGATGAGCAGTTCTTC.

Only a few counts were recorded for this clone. This rearrangement joins TRBV30 to TRBJ1-2; 10 bases line up with TRBD1. The CDR3 totals 11 residues. The V gene's germline CDR1 is GTSNPN and CDR2 SVGIG (reference sequence). The V gene end was trimmed by 7 bases and the J gene end by 13 bases; junction bases not matched to a gene: 9. CDR3 loop: CASDRGRGATF. The CDR3, as DNA: TGTGCCTCCGACAGGGGGCGGGGGGCCACCTTC.

The chain joins TRBV2 to TRBJ2-4, with 8 nucleotides matching TRBD1. The CDR3 consists of 18 residues. CDR1 SNHLY and CDR2 FYNNEI come from the germline V gene. The junction had 11 bases not matched to a gene; V was cut back by 4 bases and J by 0 bases. CDR3 DNA sequence: TGTGCCAGCAGTGTTCCAGGGGGCGTCAACAGAGCCAAAAACATTCAGTACTTC. As protein: CASSVPGGVNRAKNIQYF.

The rearrangement links TRBV4-1 to TRBJ2-2; possibly TRBD1 for D (5 bases). CDR1 is MGHRA, CDR2 YSYEKL, per germline. The CDR3 runs 15 residues. V was trimmed by 0 bases and J by 8 bases, leaving 13 bases between them. Here the CDR3 reads CASSQDGSRAGELFF. For the CDR3, the DNA is TGCGCCAGCAGCCAAGACGGTAGCAGGGCTGGGGAGCTGTTTTTT.

The chain links TRBV7-3 to TRBJ2-1; 8 nucleotides match TRBD2. Germline loops: CDR1 SGHTA, CDR2 FQGTGA. J gave up 2 bases and V 2 bases, and 5 bases lay outside the gene matches. The CDR3 has 16 amino acids. This CDR3 reads CASSLATSGAYNEQFF. DNA for the CDR3: TGTGCCAGCAGCTTAGCTACTAGCGGTGCCTACAATGAGCAGTTCTTC.